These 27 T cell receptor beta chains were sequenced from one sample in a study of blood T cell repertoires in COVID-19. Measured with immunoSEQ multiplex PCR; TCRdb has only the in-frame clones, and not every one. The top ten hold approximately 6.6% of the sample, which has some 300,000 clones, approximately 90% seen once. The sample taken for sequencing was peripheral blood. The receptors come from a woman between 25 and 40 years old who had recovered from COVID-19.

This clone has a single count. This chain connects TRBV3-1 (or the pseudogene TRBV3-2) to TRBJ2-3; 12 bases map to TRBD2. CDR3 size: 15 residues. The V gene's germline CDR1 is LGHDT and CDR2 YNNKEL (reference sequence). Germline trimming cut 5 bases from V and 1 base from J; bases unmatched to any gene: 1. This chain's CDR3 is CASSRTSGGTDTQYF. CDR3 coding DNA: TGTGCCAGCAGCAGGACTAGCGGGGGCACAGATACGCAGTATTTT.

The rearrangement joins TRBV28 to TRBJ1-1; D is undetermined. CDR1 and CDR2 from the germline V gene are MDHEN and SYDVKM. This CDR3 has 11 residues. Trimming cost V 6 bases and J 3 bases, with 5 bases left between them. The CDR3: CASRFYTEAFF. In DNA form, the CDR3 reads TGTGCCAGCAGGTTCTACACTGAAGCTTTCTTT.

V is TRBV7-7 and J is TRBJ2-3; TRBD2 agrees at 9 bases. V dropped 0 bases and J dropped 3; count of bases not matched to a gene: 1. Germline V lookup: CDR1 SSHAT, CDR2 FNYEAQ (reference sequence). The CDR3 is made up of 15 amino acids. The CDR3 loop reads CASSLALAGTDTQYF. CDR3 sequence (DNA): TGTGCCAGCAGCTTAGCCCTAGCGGGGACAGATACGCAGTATTTT.

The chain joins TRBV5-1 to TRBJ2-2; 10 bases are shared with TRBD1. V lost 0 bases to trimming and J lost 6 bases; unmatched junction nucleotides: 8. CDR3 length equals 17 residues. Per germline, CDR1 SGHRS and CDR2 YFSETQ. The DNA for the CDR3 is TGCGCCAGCAGCTTGGTTTCGGGACAGGGGTTATCCGGGGAGCTGTTTTTT. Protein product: CASSLVSGQGLSGELFF.

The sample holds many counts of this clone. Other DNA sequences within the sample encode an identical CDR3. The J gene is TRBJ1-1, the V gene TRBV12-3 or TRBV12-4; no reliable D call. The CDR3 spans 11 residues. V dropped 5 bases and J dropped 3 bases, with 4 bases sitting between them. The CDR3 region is CASSGYTEAFF. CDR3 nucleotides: TGTGCCAGCAGTGGCTACACTGAAGCTTTCTTT.

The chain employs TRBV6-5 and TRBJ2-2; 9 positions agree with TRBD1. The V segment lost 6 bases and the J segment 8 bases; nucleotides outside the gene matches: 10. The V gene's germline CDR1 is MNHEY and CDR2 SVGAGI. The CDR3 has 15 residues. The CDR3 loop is CASRRGQGMRGELFF. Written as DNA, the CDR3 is TGTGCCAGCAGACGCGGACAGGGGATGCGAGGGGAGCTGTTTTTT.

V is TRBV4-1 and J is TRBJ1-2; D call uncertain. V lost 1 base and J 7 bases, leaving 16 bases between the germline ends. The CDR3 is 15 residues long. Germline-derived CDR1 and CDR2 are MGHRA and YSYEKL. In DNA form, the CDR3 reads TGCGCCAGCAGCCAAGCCTGGGCGGGAGGTGGTGGCTACACCTTC. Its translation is CASSQAWAGGGGYTF.

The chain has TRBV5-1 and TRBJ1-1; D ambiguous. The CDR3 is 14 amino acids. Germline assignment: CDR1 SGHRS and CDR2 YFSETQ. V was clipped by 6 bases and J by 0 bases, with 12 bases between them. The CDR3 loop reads CASNLNSMNTEAFF. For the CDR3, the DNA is TGCGCCAGCAACCTTAACAGCATGAACACTGAAGCTTTCTTT. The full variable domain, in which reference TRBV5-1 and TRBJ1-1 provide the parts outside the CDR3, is KAGVTQTPRYLIKTRGQQVTLSCSPISGHRSVSWYQQTPGQGLQFLFEYFSETQRNKGNFPGRFSGRQFSNSRSEMNVSTLELGDSALYLCASNLNSMNTEAFFGQGTRLTVV.

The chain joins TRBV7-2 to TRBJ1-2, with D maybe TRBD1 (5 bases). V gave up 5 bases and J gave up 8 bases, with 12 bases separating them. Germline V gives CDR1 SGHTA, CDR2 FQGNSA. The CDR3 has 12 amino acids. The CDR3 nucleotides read TGTGCCAGCAGCAGAGACAGTCGGGGCTACACCTTC. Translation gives CASSRDSRGYTF.

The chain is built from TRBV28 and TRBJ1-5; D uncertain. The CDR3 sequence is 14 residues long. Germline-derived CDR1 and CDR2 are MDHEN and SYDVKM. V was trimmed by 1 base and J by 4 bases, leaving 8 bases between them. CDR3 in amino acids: CASSLYTENQPQHF. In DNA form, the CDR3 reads TGTGCCAGCAGTTTATATACTGAAAATCAGCCCCAGCATTTT.

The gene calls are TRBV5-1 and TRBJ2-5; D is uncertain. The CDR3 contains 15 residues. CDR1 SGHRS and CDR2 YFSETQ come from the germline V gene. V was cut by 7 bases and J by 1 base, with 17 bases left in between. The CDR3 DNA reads TGCGCCAGCCGGATCCGACCGGGTGGCCAAGAGACCCAGTACTTC. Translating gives CASRIRPGGQETQYF.

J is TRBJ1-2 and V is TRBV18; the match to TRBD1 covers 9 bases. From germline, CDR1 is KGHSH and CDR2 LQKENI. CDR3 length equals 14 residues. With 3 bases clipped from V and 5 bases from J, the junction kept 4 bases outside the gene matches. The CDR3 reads CASSPGQGQYGYTF. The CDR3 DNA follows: TGTGCCAGCTCACCGGGACAGGGACAGTATGGCTACACCTTC.

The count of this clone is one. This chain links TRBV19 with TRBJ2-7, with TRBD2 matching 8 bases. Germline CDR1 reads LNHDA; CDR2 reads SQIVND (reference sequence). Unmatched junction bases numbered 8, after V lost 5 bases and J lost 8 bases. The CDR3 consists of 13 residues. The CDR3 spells CASSLAGGSKQYF. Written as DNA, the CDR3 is TGTGCCAGTAGTCTGGCGGGGGGAAGTAAGCAGTACTTC.

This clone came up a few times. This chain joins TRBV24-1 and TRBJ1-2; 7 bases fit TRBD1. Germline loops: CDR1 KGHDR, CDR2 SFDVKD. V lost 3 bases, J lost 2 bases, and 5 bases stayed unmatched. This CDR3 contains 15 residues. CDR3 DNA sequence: TGTGCCACCAGTGATCCCGAACAGGGGAACTATGGCTACACCTTC. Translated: CATSDPEQGNYGYTF.

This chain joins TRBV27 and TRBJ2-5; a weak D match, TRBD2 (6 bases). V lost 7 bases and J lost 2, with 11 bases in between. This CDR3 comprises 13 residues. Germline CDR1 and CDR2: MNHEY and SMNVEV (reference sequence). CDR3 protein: CASMGGVQETQYF. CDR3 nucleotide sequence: TGTGCCAGCATGGGGGGAGTACAAGAGACCCAGTACTTC.

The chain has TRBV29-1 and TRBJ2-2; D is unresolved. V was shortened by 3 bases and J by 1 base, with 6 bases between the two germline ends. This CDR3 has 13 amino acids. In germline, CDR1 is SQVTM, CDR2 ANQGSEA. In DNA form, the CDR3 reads TGCAGCGTTGATGGGCAGAACACCGGGGAGCTGTTTTTT. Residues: CSVDGQNTGELFF.

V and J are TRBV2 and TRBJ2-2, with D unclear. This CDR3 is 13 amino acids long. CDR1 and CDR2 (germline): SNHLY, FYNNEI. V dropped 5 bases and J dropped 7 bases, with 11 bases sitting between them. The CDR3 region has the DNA TGTGCCAGCAGTTTCGTTGAACACGGGGAGCTGTTTTTT. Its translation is CASSFVEHGELFF.

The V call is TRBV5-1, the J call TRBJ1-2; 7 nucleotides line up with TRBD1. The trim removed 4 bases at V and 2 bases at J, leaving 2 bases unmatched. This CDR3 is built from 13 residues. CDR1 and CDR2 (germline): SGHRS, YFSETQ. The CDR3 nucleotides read TGCGCCAGCAGCCCGACAGGGAACTATGGCTACACCTTC. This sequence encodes CASSPTGNYGYTF.

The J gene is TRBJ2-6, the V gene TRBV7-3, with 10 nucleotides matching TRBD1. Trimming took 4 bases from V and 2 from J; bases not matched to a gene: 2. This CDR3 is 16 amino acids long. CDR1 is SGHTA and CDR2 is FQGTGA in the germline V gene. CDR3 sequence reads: CASSYGTGAGANVLTF. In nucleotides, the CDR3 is TGTGCCAGCAGCTACGGGACAGGGGCTGGGGCCAACGTCCTGACTTTC.

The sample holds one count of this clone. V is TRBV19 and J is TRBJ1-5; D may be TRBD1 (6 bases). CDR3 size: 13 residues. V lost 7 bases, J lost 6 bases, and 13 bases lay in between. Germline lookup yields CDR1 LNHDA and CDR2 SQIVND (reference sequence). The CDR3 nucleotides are TGTGCCAGTACGGGACAACTCAGTCAGCCCCAGCATTTT. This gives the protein CASTGQLSQPQHF.

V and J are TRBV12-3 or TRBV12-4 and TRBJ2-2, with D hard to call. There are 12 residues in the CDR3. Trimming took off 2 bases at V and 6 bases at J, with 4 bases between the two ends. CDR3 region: CASSLNSGELFF. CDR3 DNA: TGTGCCAGCAGTTTAAACTCCGGGGAGCTGTTTTTT.

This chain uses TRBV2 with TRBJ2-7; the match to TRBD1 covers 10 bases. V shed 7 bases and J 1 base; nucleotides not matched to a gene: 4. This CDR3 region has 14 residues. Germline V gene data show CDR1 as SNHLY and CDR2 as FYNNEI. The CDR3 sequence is CASKPGQGSYEQYF. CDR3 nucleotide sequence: TGTGCCAGCAAACCGGGACAGGGGTCCTACGAGCAGTACTTC. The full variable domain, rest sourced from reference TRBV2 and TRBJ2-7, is EPEVTQTPSHQVTQMGQEVILRCVPISNHLYFYWYRQILGQKVEFLVSFYNNEISEKSEIFDDQFSVERPDGSNFTLKIRSTKLEDSAMYFCASKPGQGSYEQYFGPGTRLTVT.

Here the CDR3 DNA reads TGTGCCAGCAGTTTACTAGCGGGGGGTGGGGAGCAGTACTTC. Encoded protein: CASSLLAGGGEQYF. This chain connects TRBV28 to TRBJ2-7, with TRBD2 matching 11 bases. Germline CDR1 is MDHEN and CDR2 is SYDVKM. The CDR3 contains 14 residues. Trimming at V came to 2 bases and at J to 7 bases, leaving 4 bases not matched to a gene.

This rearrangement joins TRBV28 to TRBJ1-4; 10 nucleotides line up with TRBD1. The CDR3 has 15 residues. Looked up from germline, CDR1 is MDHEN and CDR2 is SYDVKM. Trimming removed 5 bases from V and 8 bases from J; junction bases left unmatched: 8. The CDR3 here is CASSPSTGGDEKLFF. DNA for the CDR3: TGTGCCAGCAGTCCATCGACAGGGGGCGACGAAAAACTGTTTTTT.

The DNA for the CDR3 is TGTGCCAGCAGAAGGACTGCGAACACCGGGGAGCTGTTTTTT. Encoded protein: CASRRTANTGELFF. The J gene is TRBJ2-2, the V gene TRBV2; tentatively, D is TRBD2 (5 bases). Germline CDR1 SNHLY, CDR2 FYNNEI. The CDR3 has 14 amino acids. Between the trimmed V and J ends, which lost 6 bases and 0 bases, there was a span of 8 bases. Combining the CDR3 with reference TRBV2 and TRBJ2-2 gives the whole variable domain EPEVTQTPSHQVTQMGQEVILRCVPISNHLYFYWYRQILGQKVEFLVSFYNNEISEKSEIFDDQFSVERPDGSNFTLKIRSTKLEDSAMYFCASRRTANTGELFFGEGSRLTVL.

CDR3 protein: CASSLQGTTSSYEQYF. The CDR3 DNA is TGTGCCAGCAGCTTGCAGGGGACGACCTCCTCCTACGAGCAGTACTTC. The gene calls are TRBV5-6 and TRBJ2-7; D possibly corresponds to TRBD1 (6 bases). Trimming stripped 1 base from V and 0 bases from J, with 14 bases between. CDR1 SGHDT and CDR2 YYEEEE come from the germline V gene. The CDR3 contains 16 residues.

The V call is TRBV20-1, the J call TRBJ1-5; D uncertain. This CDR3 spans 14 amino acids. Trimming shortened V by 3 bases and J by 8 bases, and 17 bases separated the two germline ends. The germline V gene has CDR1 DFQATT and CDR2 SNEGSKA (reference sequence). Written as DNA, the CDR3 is TGCAGTGCTAGTCTCCAGGCCGCTCAGGAGCCCCAGCATTTT. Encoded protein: CSASLQAAQEPQHF.